The rows below give T cell receptor beta chains drawn from one sample of a study of CD8+ T cells in alopecia areata. The data were produced by immunoSEQ multiplex PCR, yet TCRdb's version contains in-frame clones alone and is incomplete. Among fewer than 100,000 clones, more than 65% were seen once, and the ten largest hold 15% to 20%. The specimen comprised CD8+ T cells sorted from blood, sampled at week 44, from a patient treated with tofacitinib. The receptors here all came from a human donor with alopecia areata. Both conserved end residues are part of each CDR3. D genes are given only for firm matches. A clone size is listed for some rows: how often the clone was seen (once, few, many), or a class if it is expanded.

V,length,J,size,D,CDR3,DNA
TRBV6-6,14,TRBJ2-3,.,.,CASSYSGGTDTQYF,TGTGCCAGCAGTTACTCCGGGGGTACAGATACGCAGTATTTT
TRBV5-1,17,TRBJ2-1,.,TRBD1,CASEPPPGAGGYNEQFF,TGCGCCAGCGAACCTCCTCCGGGTGCAGGGGGCTACAATGAGCAGTTCTTC
TRBV4-3,16,TRBJ1-5,.,.,CASSQDGQGGNQPQHF,TGCGCCAGCAGCCAAGATGGCCAGGGTGGTAATCAGCCCCAGCATTTT
TRBV9,15,TRBJ1-1,.,.,CASSVGGKVNTEAFF,TGTGCCAGCAGCGTAGGGGGAAAAGTGAACACTGAAGCTTTCTTT
TRBV5-6,13,TRBJ2-7,.,.,CASNLRQERAQYF,TGTGCCAGCAACCTTCGACAGGAACGGGCGCAGTACTTC
TRBV9,13,TRBJ2-3,.,.,CASSPRWTDTQYF,TGTGCCAGCAGCCCCCGTTGGACAGATACGCAGTATTTT
TRBV5-1,13,TRBJ2-1,.,.,CASSLTPNNEQFF,TGCGCCAGCAGCTTGACTCCGAACAATGAGCAGTTCTTC
TRBV6-1,14,TRBJ2-7,.,.,CASRGAQGGYEQYF,TGTGCCAGCAGAGGGGCTCAGGGAGGCTACGAGCAGTACTTC
TRBV5-1,15,TRBJ1-2,.,.,CASSLAQGNDYGYTF,TGCGCCAGCAGCTTGGCGCAGGGGAATGACTATGGCTACACCTTC
TRBV29-1,13,TRBJ2-3,.,.,CSVEGSSDDTQYF,TGCAGCGTTGAAGGTTCTAGCGACGATACGCAGTATTTT
TRBV30,13,TRBJ1-5,.,.,CAWVIRSNQPQHF,TGTGCCTGGGTGATCCGGAGCAATCAGCCCCAGCATTTT
TRBV5-4,14,TRBJ2-3,.,.,CASSFQADTDTQYF,TGTGCCAGCAGCTTCCAGGCGGACACAGATACGCAGTATTTT
TRBV5-1,11,TRBJ1-2,.,.,CASSLGEGYTF,TGCGCCAGCAGCTTGGGGGAAGGCTACACCTTC
TRBV30,14,TRBJ2-7,.,.,CACGTRSLWGEQYF,TGTGCCTGCGGGACCCGGTCCTTATGGGGCGAGCAGTACTTC
TRBV7-2,15,TRBJ2-7,many,.,CASRLDGTYSYEQYF,TGTGCCAGCAGGCTAGATGGGACCTACTCCTACGAGCAGTACTTC
TRBV5-1,13,TRBJ2-3,few,.,CASSRTGGVTQYF,TGCGCCAGCAGCCGTACCGGGGGAGTTACGCAGTATTTT
TRBV4-1,13,TRBJ1-1,.,.,CASSQETLSEAFF,TGCGCCAGCAGCCAAGAGACGTTGTCTGAAGCTTTCTTT
TRBV2,16,TRBJ2-1,.,.,CASSGVSLSSYNEQFF,TGTGCCAGCAGTGGGGTCAGCTTGAGCTCCTACAATGAGCAGTTCTTC
TRBV25-1,15,TRBJ1-1,.,TRBD1,CASSETGGGNTEAFF,TGTGCCAGCAGTGAGACAGGGGGAGGGAACACTGAAGCTTTCTTT
TRBV2,16,TRBJ2-3,few,TRBD2,CASSPRTSGVTDTQYF,TGTGCCAGCAGTCCAAGGACTAGCGGGGTCACAGATACGCAGTATTTT
TRBV5-6,14,TRBJ2-5,few,.,CASSLITGPETQYF,TGTGCCAGCAGCTTGATTACCGGGCCAGAGACCCAGTACTTC
TRBV7-9,15,TRBJ2-2,.,.,CASSFRAGNTGELFF,TGTGCCAGCAGCTTCAGGGCTGGGAACACCGGGGAGCTGTTTTTT
TRBV4-1,14,TRBJ2-7,.,.,CASSQDRGPYEQYF,TGCGCCAGCAGCCAAGACAGGGGCCCCTACGAGCAGTACTTC
TRBV6-5,14,TRBJ1-1,.,TRBD1,CASRLTGGNTEAFF,TGTGCCAGCAGGCTGACAGGGGGGAACACTGAAGCTTTCTTT
TRBV30,15,TRBJ2-3,.,.,CAWSVEGKSTDTRYF,TGTGCCTGGAGTGTAGAGGGAAAGAGCACAGATACGCGGTATTTT
TRBV11-2,16,TRBJ2-3,.,.,CASSLVRGGGTDTQYF,TGTGCCAGCAGCTTAGTCCGAGGCGGGGGCACAGATACGCAGTATTTT
TRBV9,15,TRBJ2-3,once,.,CASSVARGLTDTQYF,TGTGCCAGCAGCGTAGCTCGGGGTTTGACAGATACGCAGTATTTT
TRBV5-6,14,TRBJ2-7,few,.,CASSLGTATYEQYF,TGTGCCAGCAGCTTGGGGACAGCTACCTACGAGCAGTACTTC
TRBV9,17,TRBJ2-2,.,TRBD1,CASSASVGQGYTGELFF,TGTGCCAGCAGCGCGTCTGTGGGACAGGGATACACCGGGGAGCTGTTTTTT
TRBV2,13,TRBJ1-6,few,.,CASSTGTVAPLHF,TGTGCCAGCAGCACCGGGACGGTAGCACCCCTCCACTTT
TRBV6-6,15,TRBJ1-1,.,.,CASSYSNSGPSGAFF,TGTGCCAGCAGTTACTCGAACTCGGGCCCTTCTGGGGCTTTCTTT